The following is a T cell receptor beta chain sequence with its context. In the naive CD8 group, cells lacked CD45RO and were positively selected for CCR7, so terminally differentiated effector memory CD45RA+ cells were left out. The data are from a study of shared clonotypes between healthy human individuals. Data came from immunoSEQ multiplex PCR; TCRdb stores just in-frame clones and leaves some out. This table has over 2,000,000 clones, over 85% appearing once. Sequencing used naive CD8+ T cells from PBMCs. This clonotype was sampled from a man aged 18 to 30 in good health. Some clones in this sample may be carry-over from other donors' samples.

The chain's CDR3 is CASSLTGGQPQHF. CDR3 nucleotides: TGTGCCAGCAGCCTGACAGGGGGTCAGCCCCAGCATTTT. The chain has TRBV14 and TRBJ1-5; 9 positions agree with TRBD1. The CDR3 is 13 amino acids. The V and J ends lost 4 bases and 6 bases, in that order; junction bases with no gene match: 1. The germline gives CDR1 SGHDN, CDR2 FVKESK. The whole variable domain, filled in from reference TRBV14 and TRBJ1-5, reads EAGVTQFPSHSVIEKGQTVTLRCDPISGHDNLYWYRRVMGKEIKFLLHFVKESKQDESGMPNNRFLAERTGGTYSTLKVQPAELEDSGVYFCASSLTGGQPQHFGDGTRLSIL.